Presented here are 18 T cell receptor beta chains from one specimen sequenced in a study of radiotherapy plus CTLA-4 blockade in lung cancer. TCRdb's table, derived via immunoSEQ multiplex PCR, lists solely in-frame clones and lacks some. The sample has just under 60,000 clones; around 80% are singletons. The material was peripheral blood, obtained from a patient treated with radiotherapy plus ipilimumab. These receptor sequences come from a human donor with non-small cell lung cancer who had a partial response to radiotherapy plus ipilimumab.

The chain is built from TRBV5-8 and TRBJ2-7; 8 bases agree with TRBD1. Unmatched junction bases numbered 3, after V lost 4 bases and J lost 0 bases. This CDR3 comprises 14 residues. The germline V gene has CDR1 SGHTS and CDR2 YDEGEE. CDR3 region: CASSIDRGSYEQYF. CDR3 in DNA: TGTGCCAGCAGCATCGACAGGGGCTCCTACGAGCAGTACTTC.

This clone was seen only a few times. The chain links TRBV15 to TRBJ1-3; the D is unclear. The CDR3 length is 14 residues. The germline V and J ends were trimmed by 4 bases and 2 bases, with 9 bases remaining between them. The V gene's germline CDR1 is LNHNV and CDR2 YYDKDF (reference sequence). Written as DNA, the CDR3 is TGTGCCACCAGCACAGTCACGACTGGAAACACCATATATTTT. It encodes CATSTVTTGNTIYF.

The rearrangement links TRBV10-3 to TRBJ1-1, with D perhaps TRBD1 (5 bases). The V gene's germline CDR1 is ENHRY and CDR2 SYGVKD. The V gene lost 7 bases and the J gene lost 3 bases, with 12 bases spanning the gap. The CDR3 consists of 13 residues. The CDR3 coding sequence is TGTGCCATCAAGGGGTTTCCGGACACTGAAGCTTTCTTT. Translating it yields CAIKGFPDTEAFF.

This clone came up once. A much larger clonotype is one base distant, so this may be a read error. This rearrangement joins TRBV27 to TRBJ2-7, with 9 positions matching TRBD1. From germline, CDR1 is MNHEY and CDR2 SMNVEV (reference sequence). V dropped 5 bases and J dropped 3; count of bases not matched to a gene: 2. This CDR3 is built from 13 residues. For the CDR3, the DNA is TGTGCCAGCAGTAGGACAGGGGTCTACGAGCAGTACTTC. Residues: CASSRTGVYEQYF.

V and J are TRBV19 and TRBJ2-7; 8 nucleotides line up with TRBD2. Losses at the gene ends were 6 bases for V and 7 bases for J; bases not matched to a gene: 14. CDR1 and CDR2 (germline): LNHDA, SQIVND (reference sequence). The CDR3 length is 15 residues. The CDR3 DNA is TGTGCCAGTAGACCTTCTAGCGGGCCTGTGAGTGAGCAGTACTTC. Its protein product is CASRPSSGPVSEQYF.

The chain employs TRBV11-2 and TRBJ2-1; TRBD2 matches at 11 bases. The germline V gene has CDR1 SGHAT and CDR2 FQNNGV. With 6 bases clipped from V and 7 bases from J, the junction kept 2 bases outside the gene matches. CDR3 size: 13 residues. Written as DNA, the CDR3 is TGTGCCAGCAGTAGCGGGGGGGCAAATGAGCAGTTCTTC. Protein sequence: CASSSGGANEQFF.

This chain connects TRBV6-1 to TRBJ2-5; a weak D match, TRBD2 (5 bases). Trimming took 5 bases from V and 10 from J, leaving 14 bases between them. Germline V gives CDR1 MNHNS, CDR2 SASEGT. The CDR3 is 12 amino acids. CDR3: CASSFPESGQYF. The DNA for the CDR3 is TGTGCCAGCAGTTTCCCCGAAAGCGGCCAGTACTTC.

The chain couples TRBV7-3 to TRBJ2-5, with 10 positions matching TRBD2. This CDR3 spans 16 amino acids. V lost 2 bases to trimming and J lost 4 bases; unmatched junction nucleotides: 7. The V gene's germline CDR1 is SGHTA and CDR2 FQGTGA. The CDR3 loop is CASSLGSGGVGETQYF. The CDR3, as DNA: TGTGCCAGCAGCTTAGGAAGCGGGGGGGTCGGAGAGACCCAGTACTTC.

The chain employs TRBV5-5 and TRBJ2-3, with D unresolved. The CDR3 is made up of 12 amino acids. Germline V lookup: CDR1 SGHKS, CDR2 YYEKEE (reference sequence). V was trimmed by 4 bases and J by 4 bases, leaving 7 bases between them. CDR3 protein: CASSPPADTQYF. Here the CDR3 DNA reads TGTGCCAGCAGCCCCCCTGCAGATACGCAGTATTTT.

The V call is TRBV6-1, the J call TRBJ2-7; TRBD1 matches 9 bases. The CDR3 consists of 15 residues. Germline CDR1 and CDR2: MNHNS and SASEGT. Losses at the gene ends were 3 bases for V and 6 bases for J; bases not matched to a gene: 9. The CDR3 spells CASSDQGQGEGEQYF. CDR3 in DNA: TGTGCCAGCAGTGACCAGGGACAGGGAGAAGGCGAGCAGTACTTC.

This clone has only a few counts. J is TRBJ2-1 and V is TRBV6-4; TRBD1 agrees at 7 bases. In germline, CDR1 is MRHNA, CDR2 SNTAGT. The CDR3 runs to 16 residues. Trimming at V came to 0 bases and at J to 4 bases, leaving 6 bases not matched to a gene. CDR3 nucleotides: TGTGCCAGCAGTGACTCCCTGGGACAGCCATACAATGAGCAGTTCTTC. The encoded protein is CASSDSLGQPYNEQFF.

The CDR3 nucleotides read TGTGCCAGCAGCGCTCCGGGACTAGCGTCAAATGAGCAGTTCTTC. Translated, it gives CASSAPGLASNEQFF. This chain connects TRBV9 to TRBJ2-1, with 10 bases that match TRBD2. The V segment lost 3 bases and the J segment 7 bases; nucleotides outside the gene matches: 7. The CDR3 runs to 15 residues. CDR1 and CDR2 (germline): SGDLS, YYNGEE.

V usage is TRBV19 and J usage is TRBJ1-2, with D maybe TRBD1 (6 bases). The V and J ends lost 3 bases and 4 bases respectively, with 15 bases between them. The CDR3 length is 15 residues. Germline CDR1 and CDR2: LNHDA and SQIVND (reference sequence). CDR3: CASSMRSGDVYGYTF. The CDR3, as DNA: TGTGCCAGTAGTATGAGGTCAGGGGATGTCTATGGCTACACCTTC.

This clone came up a few times. V usage is TRBV6-1 and J usage is TRBJ1-1; D is possibly TRBD1 (6 bases). Germline lookup yields CDR1 MNHNS and CDR2 SASEGT. V lost 4 bases to trimming and J lost 6 bases, with 18 bases between them. There are 15 residues in the CDR3. The chain's CDR3 is CASSGLPGQTSEAFF. In DNA form, the CDR3 reads TGTGCCAGCAGTGGATTACCGGGACAAACCTCTGAAGCTTTCTTT.

This chain joins TRBV9 and TRBJ1-1; D is uncertain. Germline-derived CDR1 and CDR2 are SGDLS and YYNGEE. Trimming removed 0 bases at V and 3 bases at J, with 6 bases between. CDR3 size: 13 residues. The CDR3 coding sequence is TGTGCCAGCAGCGTAGCAATAGACACTGAAGCTTTCTTT. It encodes CASSVAIDTEAFF.

This clone is labeled as medium-sized (0.01 to 0.1%). One junction end disagrees with the germline gene, perhaps due to a read error. This chain uses TRBV6-4 with TRBJ1-6, with a possible D match to TRBD1 (5 bases). Germline lookup yields CDR1 MRHNA and CDR2 SNTAGT. The CDR3 consists of 23 residues. The CDR3 region is CASSDSTEGPVTTFAEYNSPLHF. CDR3 bases: TGTGCCAGCAGCGACTCGACAGAAGGCCCTGTAACGACATTTGCGGAATATAATTCACCCCTCCACTTT.

V is TRBV4-3 and J is TRBJ2-7, with unresolved D. The CDR3 consists of 16 residues. V lost 0 bases to trimming and J lost 2 bases, with 14 bases between them. CDR1 is LGHNA and CDR2 is YSLEER in the germline V gene. The DNA for the CDR3 is TGCGCCAGCAGCCAAGAGAAAAGAGGAGTAACCTACGAGCAGTACTTC. Its protein is CASSQEKRGVTYEQYF.

This sequence joins TRBV11-2 and TRBJ2-7; TRBD2 might be the D (6 bases). V was shortened by 5 bases and J by 5 bases, with 10 bases between the two germline ends. CDR1 is SGHAT and CDR2 is FQNNGV in the germline V gene. This CDR3 spans 12 amino acids. The CDR3 sequence: CASSASGDEQYF. CDR3 bases: TGTGCCAGCAGCGCCTCGGGGGACGAGCAGTACTTC.